Sequencing of this T cell receptor (beta chain) was carried out in a study of cytomegalovirus exposure and HLA in healthy donors. Whole-study results and caveats: The classifier reportedly diagnosed cytomegalovirus status with high specificity and sensitivity. Further analysis was carried out later, and it showed several of the most significant clusters appearing linked to common viral pathogens. HLA restriction was apparent for most CMV-associated TCR beta chains in a later analysis. Analysis performed later showed TCR beta chains linked to HLA being more clonally expanded than equally common others.

CDR3 length: 12 residues. Germline lookup yields CDR1 MNHEY and CDR2 SMNVEV (reference sequence). The ends were cut back, 10 bases at V and 4 bases at J, with 13 bases in the middle. Points on this clone: Its antigen is undetermined. The same CDR3 can be traced to other DNA sequences in this sample.

PCR employed 60 Vbeta and 13 Jbeta primers. Produced via immunoSEQ multiplex PCR; TCRdb's table is partial and in-frame only. The sample includes 150,000 to 200,000 clones, more than 65% of them seen just once. The chain carries TRBV27 and TRBJ1-2; weak D call: TRBD1 (6 bases). The source of this sequence is a man aged 40-49 years in good health and CMV-seropositive. The source material was PBMCs. CDR3 sequence reads: CATTGPLYGYTF. The DNA of the CDR3 is TGTGCCACGACAGGTCCGCTCTATGGCTACACCTTC.